Presented here are 20 T cell receptor beta chains from one specimen sequenced in a study of cytomegalovirus exposure and HLA in healthy donors. PCR used 60 Vbeta primers and 13 Jbeta primers. Sequencing was performed with immunoSEQ multiplex PCR; in TCRdb, only in-frame clones are kept and a portion is missing. The profile shows around 120,000 clones, over 65% of them singletons. Sequenced input: PBMCs. The receptors come from a woman between 35 and 50 years old in good health and CMV-seropositive.

The sample holds a few counts of this clone. The identical CDR3 is also encoded by other nucleotide sequences in the sample. This sequence joins TRBV5-4 and TRBJ2-7; 8 nucleotides match TRBD1. Losses at the gene ends were 4 bases for V and 2 bases for J; bases not matched to a gene: 5. The germline V gene encodes CDR1 SGHNT and CDR2 YYREEE (reference sequence). This CDR3 comprises 14 residues. CDR3 bases: TGTGCCAGCAGCCCCGGGACAGGCACCTACGAGCAGTACTTC. Its protein is CASSPGTGTYEQYF.

The V and J genes are TRBV7-8 and TRBJ2-3; TRBD2 aligns across 8 bases. This CDR3 has 16 residues. V lost 5 bases, J lost 3 bases, and 10 bases stayed unmatched. Germline V lookup: CDR1 SGHVS, CDR2 FQNEAQ. The CDR3 protein is CASSPRSAGATDTQYF. DNA of the CDR3: TGTGCCAGCAGCCCTCGATCAGCGGGGGCGACAGATACGCAGTATTTT.

V usage is TRBV7-3 and J usage is TRBJ1-1; 7 bases map to TRBD1. The V segment lost 5 bases and the J segment 3 bases; nucleotides outside the gene matches: 15. The CDR3 length is 17 residues. Germline lookup yields CDR1 SGHTA and CDR2 FQGTGA. CDR3: CASSPEGGGQGDTEAFF. In nucleotides, the CDR3 is TGTGCCAGCAGCCCCGAAGGAGGGGGCCAGGGGGACACTGAAGCTTTCTTT.

The chain links TRBV6-4 to TRBJ2-1, with TRBD1 identical over 11 bases. CDR3 length: 13 amino acids. Germline assignment: CDR1 MRHNA and CDR2 SNTAGT. Unmatched junction bases numbered 2, after V lost 5 bases and J lost 8 bases. This CDR3 reads CASSRTGGDEQFF. In DNA form, the CDR3 reads TGTGCCAGCAGTCGGACAGGGGGCGATGAGCAGTTCTTC.

On this clone: Additional DNA sequences in this sample encode the identical CDR3. This chain links TRBV5-4 with TRBJ2-1, with 9 bases aligning to TRBD2. V lost 0 bases, J lost 7 bases, and 5 bases stayed unmatched. The CDR3 spans 15 residues. Germline CDR1 and CDR2: SGHNT and YYREEE (reference sequence). CDR3: CASSLVAGGRNEQFF. The CDR3 DNA is TGTGCCAGCAGCTTGGTTGCGGGGGGGCGGAATGAGCAGTTCTTC.

The V call is TRBV11-2, the J call TRBJ2-7, with a tentative D call TRBD1 (8 bases). V lost 2 bases and J lost 6, with 14 bases in between. The CDR3 is made up of 14 amino acids. Germline CDR1 and CDR2: SGHAT and FQNNGV. The CDR3 is CASSLRTGRAEQYF. CDR3 nucleotide sequence: TGTGCCAGCAGCTTAAGGACAGGGAGGGCCGAGCAGTACTTC.

The gene calls are TRBV7-9 and TRBJ1-1, with TRBD1 as a possible D gene (6 bases). Germline CDR1 SEHNR, CDR2 FQNEAQ (reference sequence). The CDR3 has 14 residues. The ends were cut back, 6 bases at V and 1 base at J, with 12 bases in the middle. In DNA form, the CDR3 reads TGTGCCAGCAGTAGGGGGGGGACGAACACTGAAGCTTTCTTT. This sequence encodes CASSRGGTNTEAFF.

This chain links TRBV5-1 with TRBJ2-5, with a weak D call TRBD2 (5 bases). In germline, CDR1 is SGHRS, CDR2 YFSETQ. The CDR3 totals 14 residues. V was clipped by 4 bases and J by 2 bases, with 12 bases between them. This CDR3 reads CASSASGFQETQYF. The CDR3 DNA follows: TGCGCCAGCAGCGCTTCGGGATTTCAAGAGACCCAGTACTTC.

There are a few counts of this clone. The gene calls are TRBV27 and TRBJ1-5; unclear D gene. The V and J ends lost 3 bases and 5 bases respectively, with 8 bases between them. Germline CDR1 MNHEY, CDR2 SMNVEV (reference sequence). The CDR3 is 13 residues long. The CDR3 protein is CASSFKGDQPQHF. In nucleotides, the CDR3 is TGTGCCAGCAGTTTTAAGGGAGATCAGCCCCAGCATTTT.

This sequence joins TRBV9 and TRBJ2-7, with a tentative D call TRBD2 (6 bases). The CDR3 covers 15 residues. Per germline, CDR1 SGDLS and CDR2 YYNGEE. With 0 bases removed from V and 3 bases from J, the gap between germline ends came to 13 bases. CDR3 in DNA: TGTGCCAGCAGCGTAGCCGGGACGGGAGACTACGAGCAGTACTTC. Its protein is CASSVAGTGDYEQYF.

The chain carries TRBV21-1 and TRBJ1-2; the D segment call TRBD1 is taken from the table without a DNA check. TRBV21-1 is reported as a pseudogene. The CDR3 totals 15 residues. The CDR3 region is CASSHRDTSNYGYTF. CDR3 DNA sequence: TGTGCCAGCAGCCACCGGGACACCTCTAACTATGGCTACACCTTC.

This chain uses TRBV5-1 with TRBJ2-7, with TRBD2 matching 8 bases. CDR3 length equals 13 residues. Germline assignment: CDR1 SGHRS and CDR2 YFSETQ. J lost 5 bases, V lost 4 bases, and 5 bases had no gene match. CDR3: CASSRVGGDEQYF. The DNA for the CDR3 is TGCGCCAGCAGCCGGGTCGGGGGGGACGAGCAGTACTTC.

The chain's CDR3 is CAWTSGVGFYEQYF. CDR3 nucleotides: TGTGCCTGGACGTCCGGGGTCGGTTTTTACGAGCAGTACTTC. This chain joins TRBV30 and TRBJ2-7; D might be TRBD2 (5 bases). This CDR3 has 14 amino acids. The V end lost 4 bases, the J end lost 4 bases, and 17 bases lay between the germline ends. Per the germline V gene, CDR1 is GTSNPN and CDR2 is SVGIG (reference sequence).

The J gene is TRBJ1-4, the V gene TRBV30; D is ambiguous. Germline V gene lookup returns CDR1 GTSNPN and CDR2 SVGIG (reference sequence). This CDR3 contains 12 residues. Trimming shortened V by 3 bases and J by 7 bases, and 9 bases separated the two germline ends. CDR3 DNA sequence: TGTGCCTGGAGCGGGGAAACTGAAAAACTGTTTTTT. Encoded protein: CAWSGETEKLFF.

The rearrangement joins TRBV15 to TRBJ2-1, with 12 bases lining up with TRBD2. Trimming cost V 0 bases and J 10 bases; bases outside gene matches: 7. The germline V gene encodes CDR1 LNHNV and CDR2 YYDKDF (reference sequence). CDR3 length: 16 residues. The CDR3 DNA follows: TGTGCCACCAGCAGAGATGCTAGCGGGGGGGCGGGAGAGCAGTTCTTC. Translating it yields CATSRDASGGAGEQFF.

The chain is built from TRBV29-1 and TRBJ2-1, with a weak D call TRBD2 (7 bases). This CDR3 is 13 amino acids long. Germline values: CDR1 SQVTM, CDR2 ANQGSEA. The CDR3 sequence is CGLVGGAYNEQFF. CDR3 in DNA: TGCGGGTTGGTAGGGGGGGCCTACAATGAGCAGTTCTTC.

The J gene is TRBJ2-2, the V gene TRBV2; 9 bases agree with TRBD1. This CDR3 has 14 residues. In germline, CDR1 is SNHLY, CDR2 FYNNEI. V shed 8 bases, J shed 3 bases, and the junction held 4 bases outside the gene matches. DNA for the CDR3: TGTGCCAGCTCGGGACAGGGAGACACCGGGGAGCTGTTTTTT. Translating it yields CASSGQGDTGELFF.

Regarding this clone: One end of the junction fails to match germline, which may point to a read error. The same CDR3 can be traced to other DNA sequences in this sample. The gene calls are TRBV6-1 and TRBJ2-2, with 13 bases fitting TRBD2. The germline V gene encodes CDR1 MNHNS and CDR2 SASEGT. This CDR3 is built from 15 residues. CDR3 residues: CASKGLAGITGELFF. CDR3 in DNA: TGTGCCAGCAAGGGACTAGCGGGAATCACCGGGGAGCTGTTCTTT.

The gene calls are TRBV29-1 and TRBJ2-3; D is ambiguous. V was pared by 4 bases and J by 0 bases, with 11 bases between. The CDR3 contains 14 residues. Germline V gene sequence: CDR1 SQVTM, CDR2 ANQGSEA. The CDR3 region is CSVAPVPSTDTQYF. For the CDR3, the DNA is TGCAGCGTTGCCCCGGTACCAAGCACAGATACGCAGTATTTT.

This chain uses TRBV9 with TRBJ1-5; the match to TRBD1 covers 7 bases. V gave up 3 bases and J gave up 0 bases; unmatched junction bases: 6. The germline gives CDR1 SGDLS, CDR2 YYNGEE. The CDR3 totals 16 residues. The CDR3: CASSAYRGDSNQPQHF. Written as DNA, the CDR3 is TGTGCCAGCAGCGCCTACAGGGGCGATAGCAATCAGCCCCAGCATTTT.